This T cell receptor (beta chain) appears in the sequencing data of a study of blood T cell repertoires in COVID-19. Per the study methods: Amplification of reference gene primers was used by the study to estimate nucleated cell counts. The method was immunoSEQ multiplex PCR; TCRdb's version includes in-frame clones alone and lacks a portion of them. V and J calls plus clone size are reproduced from that table; the DNA served to infer D and trimming. Here the sample spans approximately 330,000 clones, approximately 90% being singletons. Seattle's cohort entered during active infection and was followed longitudinally. Germline-derived CDR1 and CDR2 are MNHEY and SMNVEV (reference sequence). Trimming at V came to 6 bases and at J to 0 bases, leaving 11 bases not matched to a gene. This CDR3 contains 18 residues.

This chain uses TRBV27 with TRBJ2-4, with 10 nucleotides matching TRBD2. The source of this sequence is a man younger than 45 with COVID-19, enrolled during active disease. The sample was peripheral blood. CDR3 in amino acids: CASRPPPSGGLAKNIQYF. The CDR3 DNA reads TGTGCCAGCAGACCTCCCCCTAGCGGGGGTTTAGCCAAAAACATTCAGTACTTC.